This paragraph reports one TCR beta chain. Germline CDR1 and CDR2: MNHNS and SASEGT. The CDR3 has 13 residues. Trimming stripped 3 bases from V and 8 bases from J, with 8 bases between. This sample was included in a study of human T cells and chemical hapten exposure. TCRdb called the RACE reads again in MiXCR, with one record for every CDR3 protein. The table has 240,000 or so distinct CDR3 sequences, about 9% seen once; the top ten hold 2% to 2.5%. Time point given: pre-sensitization, week 0. This sample's treatment: therapeutic diphenylcyclopropenone sensitization with weekly scalp DPC. The receptor was derived from a woman aged 40 to 55 with alopecia areata. Some clones in this sample may be carry-over from other donors' samples. The gene calls are TRBV6-1 and TRBJ1-6; D remains ambiguous. The specimen was whole blood, collected in connection with sensitization to the hapten diphenylcyclopropenone (DPC). The CDR3 sequence is CASSDSGYSPLHF. In DNA form, the CDR3 reads TGTGCCAGCAGTGATTCGGGATATTCACCCCTCCACTTT.